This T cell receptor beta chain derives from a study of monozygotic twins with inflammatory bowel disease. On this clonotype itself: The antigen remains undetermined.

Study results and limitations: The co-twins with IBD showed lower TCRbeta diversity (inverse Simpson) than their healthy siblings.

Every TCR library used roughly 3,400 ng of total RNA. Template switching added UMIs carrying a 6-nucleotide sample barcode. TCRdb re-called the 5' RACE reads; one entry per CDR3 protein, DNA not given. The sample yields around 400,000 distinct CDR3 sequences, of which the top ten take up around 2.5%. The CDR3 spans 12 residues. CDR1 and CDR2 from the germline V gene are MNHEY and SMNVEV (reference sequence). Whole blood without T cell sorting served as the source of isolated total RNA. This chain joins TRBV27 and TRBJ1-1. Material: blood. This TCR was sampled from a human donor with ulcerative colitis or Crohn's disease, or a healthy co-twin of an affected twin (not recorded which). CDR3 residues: CASLARNTEAFF.